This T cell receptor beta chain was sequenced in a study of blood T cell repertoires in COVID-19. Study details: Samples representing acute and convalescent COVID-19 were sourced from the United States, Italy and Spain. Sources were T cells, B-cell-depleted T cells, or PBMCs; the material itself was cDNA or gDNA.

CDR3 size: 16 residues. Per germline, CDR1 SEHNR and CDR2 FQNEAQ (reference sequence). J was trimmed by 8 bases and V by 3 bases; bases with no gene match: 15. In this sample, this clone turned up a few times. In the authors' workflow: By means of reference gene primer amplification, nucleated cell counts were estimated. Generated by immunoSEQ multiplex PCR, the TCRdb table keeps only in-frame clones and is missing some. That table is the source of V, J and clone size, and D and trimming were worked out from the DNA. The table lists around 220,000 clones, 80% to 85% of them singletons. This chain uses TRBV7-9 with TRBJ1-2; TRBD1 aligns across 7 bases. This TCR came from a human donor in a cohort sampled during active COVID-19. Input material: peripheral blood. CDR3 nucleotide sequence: TGTGCCAGCAGCTTCCACGTTGACAGGGCGGTAGAGGGCTACACCTTC. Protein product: CASSFHVDRAVEGYTF.